Detailed here is one T cell receptor (beta chain). The data originate from a study of blood T cell repertoires in COVID-19. Study-level background: T cells, B-cell-depleted T cells, or PBMCs supplied cDNA or gDNA.

Methods used by the authors: Nucleated cell counts were estimated from reference gene primer amplification. Only in-frame clones appear in the TCRdb table, and some are missing; sequencing was by immunoSEQ multiplex PCR. The V and J calls and clone size come from that table; D and trimming were worked out from the DNA. The sample contains 200,000 to 250,000 clones, 88% of which appear only once. This CDR3 region has 14 residues. With 6 bases removed from V and 4 bases from J, the gap between germline ends came to 15 bases. Germline assignment: CDR1 MNHEY and CDR2 SVGEGT. Material for sequencing was peripheral blood. This chain uses TRBV6-2 or TRBV6-3 with TRBJ1-2; the D is unclear. This clonotype was obtained from a young man with active or convalescent COVID-19. The CDR3 nucleotides are TGTGCCAGCAGCATCCAAGGCGGTGTCTATGGCTACACCTTC. This gives the protein CASSIQGGVYGYTF.